This T cell receptor (beta chain) was recovered during a study of T cell clusters in autoimmune cytopenias. Study-wide results and limits: TRB repertoire shifts in secondary cytopenia and chronic lymphocytic leukemia mostly reflected lymphoma, not autoimmunity. Healthy donors had roughly 3-fold more exclusive TRB clusters than active autoimmune hepatitis patients.

Of note for this clonotype: Its antigen is unknown.

Germline lookup yields CDR1 KGHDR and CDR2 SFDVKD. The CDR3 contains 13 residues. TRB was amplified by touch-down multiplex PCR, primer pools A and B combined. TCRdb re-called the multiplex PCR reads and gives one entry per CDR3 protein, without DNA. This repertoire includes more than 12,000 distinct CDR3 sequences. TRB was amplified from roughly 0.25 ug of peripheral blood genomic DNA per sample. This sample also belongs to another study, concerning T cell repertoires in aging, cancer and after chemotherapy. That report notes: Untreated cancer patients had significantly lower blood TCR diversity than age-matched healthy donors. In healthy donors, age-related TCR diversity loss mainly reflected lost richness.

This chain links TRBV24-1 with TRBJ2-7; no DNA is available, so the TRBD2 call from TCRdb remains unchecked. Sequences were obtained from peripheral blood. The receptor's source is a human donor in good health. The CDR3 loop reads CASSPGPTYEQYF.